The next 24 T cell receptor beta chains were all read from a single sample in a study of CD8 T cells in Susac syndrome (dated by TCRdb to the late 2010s). The library relied on the immunoSEQ multiplex PCR assay. RNA was extracted using the RNeasy kit, and about 0.45 to 1 ug of the RNA was reverse transcribed with random hexamers. TCRdb itself trimmed the public reads at Q25 with fastp, ran MiXCR and retained productive beta chains. Identical CDR3 protein sequences are pooled into one entry, listed with their most common genes and DNA. This sample holds around 200,000 distinct CDR3 sequences; roughly 94% were observed only once. Around 0.16% of the sample is held by the ten biggest clonotypes. Sequenced material: CD8+ T cells from PBMCs. These receptors were obtained from a human donor with Susac syndrome.

The chain is built from TRBV4-1 and TRBJ1-5, with D maybe TRBD1 (5 bases). This CDR3 has 15 amino acids. Trimming left V 0 bases short and J 6 bases short, with 12 bases between. Germline CDR1 and CDR2: MGHRA and YSYEKL. The DNA for the CDR3 is TGCGCCAGCAGCCAAGATACGCAGGGTCGTCAGCCCCAGCATTTT. This translates into CASSQDTQGRQPQHF.

The genes are TRBV27 and TRBJ1-2; 7 bases map to TRBD1. Germline-derived CDR1 and CDR2 are MNHEY and SMNVEV (reference sequence). The CDR3 has 17 residues. V lost 4 bases to trimming and J lost 5 bases; unmatched junction nucleotides: 16. CDR3 coding DNA: TGTGCCAGCAGTTCACTGACCCCTCAGACAGGGAAATATGGCTACACCTTC. Its translation is CASSSLTPQTGKYGYTF.

The CDR3 bases are TGTGCCAGCAGTTTATCAGGGCCTGGGGAGCAGTACTTC. Its translation is CASSLSGPGEQYF. V gene TRBV27 combines with J gene TRBJ2-7; no clear D gene. Looked up from germline, CDR1 is MNHEY and CDR2 is SMNVEV (reference sequence). Trimming stripped 0 bases from V and 7 bases from J, with 10 bases between. The CDR3 totals 13 residues.

The rearrangement joins TRBV7-9 to TRBJ1-1, with TRBD1 as a possible D gene (5 bases). The CDR3 contains 15 residues. Germline V lookup: CDR1 SEHNR, CDR2 FQNEAQ (reference sequence). V was trimmed by 5 bases and J by 1 base, leaving 14 bases between them. CDR3 nucleotides: TGTGCCAGCAGCCTAGGGATGAGGGGGAACACTGAAGCTTTCTTT. This encodes CASSLGMRGNTEAFF.

J is TRBJ1-2 and V is TRBV20-1; D is unclear. Germline assignment: CDR1 DFQATT and CDR2 SNEGSKA (reference sequence). V lost 6 bases and J lost 6, with 14 bases in between. This CDR3 contains 12 residues. The CDR3: CSAGLLGDGYTF. CDR3 DNA sequence: TGCAGTGCCGGCTTACTTGGGGATGGCTACACCTTC.

This clonotype was counted a single time. The gene calls are TRBV20-1 and TRBJ1-3; D ambiguous. V was shortened by 6 bases and J by 1 base, with 10 bases between the two germline ends. CDR1 is DFQATT, CDR2 SNEGSKA, per germline (reference sequence). The CDR3 has 13 amino acids. CDR3 sequence reads: CSAHLGSGNTIYF. CDR3 sequence (DNA): TGCAGTGCCCATCTTGGGTCTGGAAACACCATATATTTT.

V usage is TRBV6-1 and J usage is TRBJ2-2, with D hard to call. Deletions cut 6 bases from V and 1 base from J, with 21 bases between. Germline V gene sequence: CDR1 MNHNS, CDR2 SASEGT. This CDR3 has 18 residues. The CDR3 loop is CASSTSEARALNTGELFF. CDR3 DNA sequence: TGTGCCAGCAGCACTTCTGAAGCGCGAGCTTTGAACACCGGGGAGCTGTTTTTT.

This clonotype occurred once. V and J are TRBV3-1 and TRBJ2-4; D is perhaps TRBD1 (6 bases). Germline V gene lookup returns CDR1 LGHDT and CDR2 YNNKEL (reference sequence). V was cut by 1 base and J by 1 base, with 17 bases left in between. The CDR3 spans 18 residues. In nucleotides, the CDR3 is TGTGCCAGCAGCCAAGTATTTGCAGGGGAAGCGGCCAAAAACATTCAGTACTTC. Residues: CASSQVFAGEAAKNIQYF.

This clonotype has only a few counts. J is TRBJ1-3 and V is TRBV7-3; D call uncertain. Per the germline V gene, CDR1 is SGHTA and CDR2 is FQGTGA. The CDR3 totals 14 residues. Trimming shortened V by 5 bases and J by 4 bases, and 12 bases separated the two germline ends. This chain's CDR3 is CASSLTGSGNTIYF. In DNA, the CDR3 is TGTGCCAGCAGCCTCACCGGTTCCGGAAACACCATATATTTT.

The V call is TRBV2, the J call TRBJ1-4; 9 bases align to TRBD1. The CDR3 runs to 15 residues. J was trimmed by 4 bases and V by 6 bases; bases with no gene match: 6. Germline lookup yields CDR1 SNHLY and CDR2 FYNNEI. The CDR3 reads CASRRDRGINEKLFF. The CDR3 bases are TGTGCCAGCAGAAGAGACAGGGGGATTAATGAAAAACTGTTTTTT.

V usage is TRBV7-8 and J usage is TRBJ1-5; 7 positions match TRBD1. The CDR3 is 17 residues long. V gave up 1 base and J gave up 4 bases; unmatched junction bases: 10. The germline gives CDR1 SGHVS, CDR2 FQNEAQ. This CDR3 is CASSLGAGGPINQPQHF. The CDR3 DNA follows: TGTGCCAGCAGCTTAGGGGCAGGGGGTCCTATTAATCAGCCCCAGCATTTT.

This clonotype has a single count. The chain carries TRBV19 and TRBJ2-2; 7 positions match TRBD2. The length of the CDR3 is 17 residues. Germline V CDR1 and CDR2: LNHDA, SQIVND (reference sequence). V dropped 2 bases and J dropped 4; count of bases not matched to a gene: 10. CDR3 amino acids: CASSISPMGGSTGELFF. CDR3 DNA: TGTGCCAGTAGTATATCCCCAATGGGAGGGAGCACCGGGGAGCTGTTTTTT.

The rearrangement links TRBV25-1 to TRBJ2-2; D is unresolved. The CDR3 has 14 residues. Germline CDR1 is MGHDK and CDR2 is SYGVNS. V lost 4 bases to trimming and J lost 4 bases, with 10 bases between them. CDR3 sequence: CASSGSASTGELFF. In DNA, the CDR3 is TGTGCCAGCAGTGGATCAGCCTCCACCGGGGAGCTGTTTTTT. Together with reference TRBV25-1 and TRBJ2-2, the CDR3 gives the full variable domain: EADIYQTPRYLVIGTGKKITLECSQTMGHDKMYWYQQDPGMELHLIHYSYGVNSTEKGDLSSESTVSRIRTEHFPLTLESARPSHTSQYLCASSGSASTGELFFGEGSRLTVL.

In its sample, this clonotype was seen once. One junction end disagrees with the germline gene, perhaps due to a read error. The chain combines TRBV7-9 with TRBJ2-1; no clear D gene. Germline values: CDR1 SEHNR, CDR2 FQNEAQ (reference sequence). CDR3 length equals 10 residues. The CDR3 bases are TGTGTCAGCTCCTACAATGAGCAGTTCTTC. Translating it yields CVSSYNEQFF.

This chain joins TRBV7-9 and TRBJ1-1, with D tentatively TRBD1 (5 bases). The V end lost 7 bases, the J end lost 2 bases, and 14 bases lay between the germline ends. The CDR3 loop spans 14 amino acids. Germline loops: CDR1 SEHNR, CDR2 FQNEAQ (reference sequence). CDR3 bases: TGTGCCAGCACCATGGGGCAGACAAACACTGAAGCTTTCTTT. Translated, it gives CASTMGQTNTEAFF.

The chain links TRBV9 to TRBJ1-1; D uncertain. CDR3 size: 13 residues. The germline V and J ends were trimmed by 6 bases and 0 bases, with 9 bases remaining between them. Germline loops: CDR1 SGDLS, CDR2 YYNGEE. Here the CDR3 reads CASNSGVNTEAFF. CDR3 nucleotide sequence: TGTGCCAGCAACTCTGGCGTGAACACTGAAGCTTTCTTT.

The rearrangement links TRBV20-1 to TRBJ2-5; D is unclear. V was trimmed by 2 bases and J by 4 bases, leaving 17 bases between them. Germline values: CDR1 DFQATT, CDR2 SNEGSKA (reference sequence). The CDR3 sequence is 15 residues long. The CDR3 DNA sequence: TGCAGTGCTAGACGCGACATGGGTGTGGGAGAGACCCAGTACTTC. It specifies CSARRDMGVGETQYF.

The chain combines TRBV11-1 with TRBJ1-1; D is ambiguous. Germline V gene data show CDR1 as SGHAT and CDR2 as FQDESV (reference sequence). The CDR3 is 14 residues long. V was trimmed by 5 bases and J by 5 bases, leaving 15 bases between them. CDR3 DNA: TGTGCCAGCAGCCCGGAGACGGCGCCTACTGAAGCTTTCTTT. Protein: CASSPETAPTEAFF.

V is TRBV13 and J is TRBJ2-5; 10 nucleotides align to TRBD2. Germline-derived CDR1 and CDR2 are PRHDT and FYEKMQ (reference sequence). J gave up 5 bases and V 4 bases, and 4 bases lay outside the gene matches. The CDR3 length is 14 residues. CDR3 DNA: TGTGCCAGCAGCTCGCTAGCGGGAGACGAGACCCAGTACTTC. The encoded protein is CASSSLAGDETQYF.

V gene TRBV7-9 combines with J gene TRBJ2-7, with 9 bases lining up with TRBD1. CDR1 and CDR2 from the germline V gene are SEHNR and FQNEAQ (reference sequence). J gave up 2 bases and V 5 bases, and 7 bases lay outside the gene matches. The CDR3 consists of 15 residues. The CDR3, as DNA: TGTGCCAGCAGCCCGGGACAGGGAATCACCTACGAGCAGTACTTC. It translates to CASSPGQGITYEQYF.

The chain is built from TRBV27 and TRBJ1-2; 10 positions match TRBD1. This CDR3 region has 15 residues. The germline V gene has CDR1 MNHEY and CDR2 SMNVEV (reference sequence). V dropped 3 bases and J dropped 7; count of bases not matched to a gene: 8. This chain's CDR3 is CASSLGTGDLGGYTF. CDR3 bases: TGTGCCAGCAGTTTGGGGACAGGGGATTTGGGTGGCTACACCTTC.

This rearrangement joins TRBV11-1 to TRBJ2-3, with D unresolved. The V end lost 5 bases, the J end lost 0 bases, and 6 bases lay between the germline ends. Germline V gene sequence: CDR1 SGHAT, CDR2 FQDESV (reference sequence). This CDR3 is built from 13 residues. The CDR3 region has the DNA TGTGCCAGCAGCGCCGACAGCACAGATACGCAGTATTTT. It yields the protein CASSADSTDTQYF.

The J gene is TRBJ1-5, the V gene TRBV6-6; D might be TRBD1 (5 bases). The CDR3 contains 16 residues. V lost 4 bases to trimming and J lost 0 bases, with 13 bases between them. The germline CDR1 and CDR2 sequences are MNHNY and SVGAGI (reference sequence). CDR3 nucleotides: TGTGCCAGCAGTTCGGAGGGGCTTTATAGCAATCAGCCCCAGCATTTT. Residues: CASSSEGLYSNQPQHF.

The J gene is TRBJ1-5, the V gene TRBV15; 10 nucleotides agree with TRBD1. The V segment lost 10 bases and the J segment 0 bases; nucleotides outside the gene matches: 24. In germline, CDR1 is LNHNV, CDR2 YYDKDF (reference sequence). The CDR3 length is 21 residues. CDR3 loop: CAITGETGGYPGVLSNQPQHF. In DNA, the CDR3 is TGTGCCATCACAGGGGAGACAGGGGGCTACCCTGGGGTCCTTAGCAATCAGCCCCAGCATTTT.